These 3 T cell receptor beta chains were sequenced from one sample in a study of cytomegalovirus exposure and HLA in healthy donors. Libraries were prepared by immunoSEQ multiplex PCR; TCRdb keeps only in-frame clonotypes and omits some of them. Altogether roughly 47,000 clones are present, 90% to 95% being singletons, with the ten largest covering 2.1%. Sequenced: PBMCs. These receptors originate from a woman aged 18-30 years in good health and CMV-seronegative.

This chain links TRBV30 with TRBJ1-1; D uncertain. Germline V gene lookup returns CDR1 GTSNPN and CDR2 SVGIG (reference sequence). The CDR3 sequence is 14 residues long. V lost 3 bases to trimming and J lost 5 bases, with 16 bases between them. For the CDR3, the DNA is TGTGCCTGGAGGTCGTCCGGGGAGAAGACTGAAGCTTTCTTT. It is translated as CAWRSSGEKTEAFF.

J is TRBJ1-1 and V is TRBV27, with D tentatively TRBD1 (5 bases). This CDR3 is built from 14 residues. Germline V gives CDR1 MNHEY, CDR2 SMNVEV (reference sequence). V dropped 5 bases and J dropped 0 bases, with 10 bases sitting between them. The CDR3 region is CASSTTGLNTEAFF. CDR3 coding DNA: TGTGCCAGCAGTACCACAGGTTTGAACACTGAAGCTTTCTTT.

The genes are TRBV27 and TRBJ2-2, with D possibly TRBD2 on 5 matching bases. The CDR3 runs to 16 residues. V shed 5 bases and J shed 2 bases, with 15 bases lying between them. CDR1 is MNHEY, CDR2 SMNVEV, per germline (reference sequence). CDR3 in amino acids: CASSPRTFINTGELFF. CDR3 bases: TGTGCCAGCAGTCCCCGGACTTTCATCAACACCGGGGAGCTGTTTTTT.